The rows below give T cell receptor beta chains drawn from one sample of a study of blood T cell repertoires in COVID-19. Data came from immunoSEQ multiplex PCR; TCRdb stores just in-frame clones and leaves some out. The table lists about 140,000 clones, around 89% of them singletons. The specimen sequenced was peripheral blood. The receptors originated from a woman aged 55-75 years with active COVID-19. Each CDR3 is given with its conserved first and last residue. The D gene is left open where the match is weak. Size is stated for part of the rows, as once, few or many counts, or as a class when the clone is expanded.

>NA|TRBV25-1|TRBJ1-2|few
CASSGHRLQYGYTF
TGTGCCAGCAGTGGGCACAGATTACAGTATGGCTACACCTTC
>TRBD1|TRBV19|TRBJ2-6|NA
CASSTGTGGAGANVLTF
TGTGCCAGTAGTACCGGGACAGGGGGTGCTGGGGCCAACGTCCTGACTTTC
>NA|TRBV7-2|TRBJ1-6|NA
CASSFGGSYNSPLHF
TGTGCCAGCAGCTTCGGAGGTTCCTATAATTCACCCCTCCACTTT
>NA|TRBV4-1|TRBJ2-7|few
CASSQENGYEQYF
TGCGCCAGCAGCCAAGAGAACGGCTACGAGCAGTACTTC
>TRBD1|TRBV7-2|TRBJ1-4|NA
CASSKQGALREKLFF
TGTGCCAGCAGCAAACAGGGGGCTTTAAGGGAAAAACTGTTTTTT
>TRBD1|TRBV28|TRBJ2-2|NA
CASRYRGELFF
TGTGCCAGCAGGTACAGGGGAGAGCTGTTTTTT
>NA|TRBV28|TRBJ1-5|NA
CASSSLREMSQPQHF
TGTGCCAGCAGTTCGCTTCGGGAGATGAGCCAGCCCCAGCATTTT
>TRBD1|TRBV28|TRBJ2-3|NA
CASSLAGTGYNTQYF
TGTGCCAGCAGTTTGGCCGGGACAGGGTATAATACGCAGTATTTT
>NA|TRBV6-2/TRBV6-3|TRBJ2-1|NA
CASSRSGSTEQFF
TGTGCCAGCAGTCGCTCCGGGAGCACTGAGCAGTTCTTC
>NA|TRBV7-3|TRBJ2-3|NA
CASSLQGGRGSDTQYF
TGTGCCAGCAGCTTACAAGGTGGGAGGGGGTCAGATACGCAGTATTTT
>NA|TRBV5-6|TRBJ2-3|once
CASSLFLLTDTQYF
TGTGCCAGCAGCTTGTTTCTTCTCACAGATACGCAGTATTTT
>TRBD2|TRBV4-2|TRBJ2-7|once
CASSQAQGLAGLSSYEQYF
TGTGCCAGCAGCCAGGCTCAGGGACTAGCGGGTCTTTCTTCCTACGAGCAGTACTTC
>NA|TRBV9|TRBJ2-3|NA
CASSPSFPTDTQYF
TGTGCCAGCAGCCCCTCTTTTCCCACAGATACGCAGTATTTT
>NA|TRBV28|TRBJ2-7|few
CASSTWRVGGYEQYF
TGTGCCAGCAGTACGTGGCGGGTGGGGGGCTACGAGCAGTACTTC
>TRBD1|TRBV28|TRBJ2-7|NA
CASQDRGGYEQYF
TGTGCCAGCCAGGACAGGGGGGGTTACGAGCAGTACTTC
>TRBD1|TRBV29-1|TRBJ2-1|NA
CSVEGDSGQFF
TGCAGCGTTGAAGGGGACAGCGGGCAGTTCTTC
>NA|TRBV3-1/TRBV3-2|TRBJ1-1|few
CASSPLAGKGAFF
TGTGCCAGCAGCCCTCTTGCGGGGAAGGGAGCTTTCTTT
>NA|TRBV4-2|TRBJ2-7|NA
CASSQVGSWEPYEQYF
TGTGCCAGCAGCCAAGTGGGGTCCTGGGAGCCTTACGAGCAGTACTTC
>NA|TRBV7-8|TRBJ2-1|NA
CASSSGLYNEQFF
TGTGCCAGCAGCTCGGGACTTTACAATGAGCAGTTCTTC
>NA|TRBV7-8|TRBJ1-2|NA
CASSLGNENGYTF
TGTGCCAGCAGCTTAGGTAACGAGAATGGCTACACCTTC
>TRBD1|TRBV19|TRBJ2-1|NA
CASRPRTGSFSYNEQFF
TGTGCCAGTAGACCTCGGACAGGGAGTTTTTCCTACAATGAGCAGTTCTTC
>TRBD2|TRBV3-1/TRBV3-2|TRBJ2-3|NA
CASSQRAGVVDTQYF
TGTGCCAGCAGCCAAAGGGCGGGGGTAGTGGATACGCAGTATTTT
>NA|TRBV19|TRBJ2-2|NA
CASNRVLGPGELFF
TGTGCCAGTAACCGGGTCCTTGGTCCCGGGGAGCTGTTTTTT
>TRBD2|TRBV25-1|TRBJ2-1|NA
CASSRKGLVGNEQFF
TGTGCCAGCAGCCGTAAGGGACTAGTGGGGAATGAGCAGTTCTTC
>TRBD2|TRBV28|TRBJ2-1|NA
CASSSPTSAYNEQFF
TGTGCCAGCAGTTCACCGACTAGCGCATACAATGAGCAGTTCTTC
>TRBD1|TRBV5-4|TRBJ2-7|NA
CASSPGWTGGNYEQYF
TGTGCCAGCAGTCCCGGCTGGACAGGGGGCAATTACGAGCAGTACTTC
>NA|TRBV6-6|TRBJ2-5|NA
CASSSAETQYF
TGTGCCAGCAGTAGTGCGGAGACCCAGTACTTC
>TRBD1|TRBV29-1|TRBJ1-5|NA
CSVGTVSNQPQHF
TGCAGCGTCGGGACAGTTAGCAATCAGCCCCAGCATTTT
>NA|TRBV6-2/TRBV6-3|TRBJ2-1|once
CASSQTGVRTNNEQFF
TGTGCCAGCAGTCAGACGGGAGTGCGTACGAACAATGAGCAGTTCTTC
>TRBD2|TRBV5-6|TRBJ2-1|NA
CASSSRGLAGGDEQFF
TGTGCCAGCAGCTCTAGAGGACTAGCGGGAGGCGATGAGCAGTTCTTC
>NA|TRBV21-1|TRBJ2-3|NA
CASSNASNLSSSTDTQYF
TGTGCCAGCAGCAATGCATCCAATCTATCGTCGTCCACAGATACGCAGTATTTT